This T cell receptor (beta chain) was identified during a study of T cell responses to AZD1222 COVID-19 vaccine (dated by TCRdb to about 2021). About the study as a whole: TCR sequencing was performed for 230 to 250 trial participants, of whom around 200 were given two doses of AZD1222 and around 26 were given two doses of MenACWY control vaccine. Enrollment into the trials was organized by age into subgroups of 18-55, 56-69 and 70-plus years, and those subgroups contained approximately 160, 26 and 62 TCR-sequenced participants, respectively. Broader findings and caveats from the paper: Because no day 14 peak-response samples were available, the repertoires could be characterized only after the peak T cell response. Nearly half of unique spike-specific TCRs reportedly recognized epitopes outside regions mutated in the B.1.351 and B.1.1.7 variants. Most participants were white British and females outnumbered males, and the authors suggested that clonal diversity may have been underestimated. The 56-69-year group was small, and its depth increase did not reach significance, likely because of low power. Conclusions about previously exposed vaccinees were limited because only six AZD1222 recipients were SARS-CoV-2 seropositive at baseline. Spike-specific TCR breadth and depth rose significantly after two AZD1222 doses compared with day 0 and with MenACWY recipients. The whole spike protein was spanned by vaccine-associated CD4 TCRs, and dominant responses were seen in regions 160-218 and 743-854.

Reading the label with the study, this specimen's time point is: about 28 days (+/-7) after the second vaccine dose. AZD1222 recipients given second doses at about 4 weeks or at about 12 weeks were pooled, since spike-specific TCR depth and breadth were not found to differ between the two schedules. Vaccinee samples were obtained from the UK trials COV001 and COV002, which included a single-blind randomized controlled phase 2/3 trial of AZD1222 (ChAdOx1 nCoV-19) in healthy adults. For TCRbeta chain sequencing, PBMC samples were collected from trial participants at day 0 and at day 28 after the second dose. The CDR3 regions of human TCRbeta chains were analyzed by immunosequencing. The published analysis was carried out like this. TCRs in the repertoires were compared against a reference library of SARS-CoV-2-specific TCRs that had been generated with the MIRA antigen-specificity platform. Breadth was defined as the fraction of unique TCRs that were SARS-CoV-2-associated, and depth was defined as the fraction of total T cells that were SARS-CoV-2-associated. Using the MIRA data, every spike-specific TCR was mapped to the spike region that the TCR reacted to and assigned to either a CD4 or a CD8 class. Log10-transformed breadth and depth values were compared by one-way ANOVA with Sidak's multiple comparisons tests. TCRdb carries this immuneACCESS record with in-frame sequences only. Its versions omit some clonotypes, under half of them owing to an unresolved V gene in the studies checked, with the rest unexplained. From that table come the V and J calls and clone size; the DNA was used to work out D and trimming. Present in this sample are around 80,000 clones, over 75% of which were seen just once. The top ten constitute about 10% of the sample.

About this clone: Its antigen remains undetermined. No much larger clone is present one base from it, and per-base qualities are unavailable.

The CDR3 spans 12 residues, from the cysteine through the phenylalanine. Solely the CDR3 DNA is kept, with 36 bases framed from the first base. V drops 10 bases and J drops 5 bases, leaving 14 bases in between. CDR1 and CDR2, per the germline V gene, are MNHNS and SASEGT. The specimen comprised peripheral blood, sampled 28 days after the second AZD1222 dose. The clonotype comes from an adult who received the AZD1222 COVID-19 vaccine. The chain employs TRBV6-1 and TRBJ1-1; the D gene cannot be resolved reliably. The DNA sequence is TGTGCCACCCGCATCCCGGGGACTGAAGCTTTCTTT. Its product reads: CATRIPGTEAFF.